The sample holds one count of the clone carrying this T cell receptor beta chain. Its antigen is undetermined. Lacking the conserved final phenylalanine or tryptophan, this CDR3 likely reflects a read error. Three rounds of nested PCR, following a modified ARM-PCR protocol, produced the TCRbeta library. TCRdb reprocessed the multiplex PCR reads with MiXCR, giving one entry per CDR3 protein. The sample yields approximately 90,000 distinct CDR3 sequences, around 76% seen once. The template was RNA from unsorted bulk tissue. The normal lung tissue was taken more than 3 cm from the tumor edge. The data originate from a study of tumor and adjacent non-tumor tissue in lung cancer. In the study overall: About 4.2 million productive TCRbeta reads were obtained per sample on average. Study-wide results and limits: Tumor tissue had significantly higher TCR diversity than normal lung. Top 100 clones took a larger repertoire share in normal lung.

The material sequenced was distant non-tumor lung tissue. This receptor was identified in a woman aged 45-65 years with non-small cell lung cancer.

CDR3 sequence (DNA): TGTGCCAGCAATTTAGGACAGGCAGCTGACTATGGCTACACCTCC. Protein: CASNLGQAADYGYTS. This chain joins TRBV6-5 and TRBJ1-2; 7 nucleotides match TRBD1. Germline-derived CDR1 and CDR2 are MNHEY and SVGAGI. J lost 3 bases, V lost 7 bases, and 11 bases had no gene match. The CDR3 extends over 15 amino acids.